The table lists the clone carrying this T cell receptor beta chain with many counts. Its antigen is undetermined. The source of the sample is a study of CD8+CD57+ T cells in acquired aplastic anemia. As for the study in general: Sorting CD4+ and CD8+ cells gave DNA averaging about 3.2 ug.

Broader study findings: A set of some 28 CD8+ CDR3 sequences was shared between patients and controls, and these sequences appeared highly expressed in patients. Any difference that existed in CD8+ Simpson's diversity between patients and controls was not significant.

In germline, CDR1 is SGDLS, CDR2 YYNGEE. CDR3 size: 13 residues. Trimming pared 4 bases from V and 9 bases from J, leaving 14 bases between. CDR3 and TCR beta VDJ profiling relied on genomic DNA as the template. TCRdb redid the calling of the reads with MiXCR, one entry per CDR3 protein. The sample yields just over 400,000 distinct CDR3 sequences, about 70% seen once. The sample consisted of sorted CD4+, CD8+, or CD8+CD57+ T cells (not recorded which) from PBMCs. This clonotype originated in a human donor in good health, serving as a control. The chain joins TRBV9 to TRBJ1-5; tentative D call: TRBD1 (5 bases). The CDR3 region has the DNA TGTGCCAGCAGCACGGGTGGGGGTGGGCCCCAGCATTTT. Translating gives CASSTGGGGPQHF.